These 18 T cell receptor beta chains came from one sample sequenced in a study of human T cells and chemical hapten exposure. Sample time point: patch test 2, 6 weeks after DPC sensitization. Stated treatment: therapeutic diphenylcyclopropenone sensitization with weekly scalp DPC. TCRdb reprocessed the RACE reads via MiXCR and lists one record per CDR3 protein. The profile shows some 42,000 distinct CDR3 sequences, around 9.3% of them singletons. Specimen: whole blood, collected in connection with sensitization to the hapten diphenylcyclopropenone (DPC). The receptors were sampled from a woman in her 40s with alopecia areata. Some clones in this sample may be carry-over from other donors' samples.

This clonotype was picked up many times. CDR3 in DNA: TGCAGTGCTAGGGGACAGGGAGGCCAGCCCCAGCATTTT. Protein product: CSARGQGGQPQHF. The rearrangement joins TRBV20-1 to TRBJ1-5, with 9 bases fitting TRBD1. The CDR3 sequence is 13 residues long. Germline CDR1 and CDR2: DFQATT and SNEGSKA (reference sequence). Losses at the gene ends were 3 bases for V and 7 bases for J; bases not matched to a gene: 4.

In its sample, this clonotype was seen many times. V and J are TRBV2 and TRBJ2-7; D uncertain. V lost 4 bases and J lost 4, with 2 bases in between. CDR3 size: 10 residues. The germline V gene encodes CDR1 SNHLY and CDR2 FYNNEI. The CDR3 protein is CASSVYEQYF. The CDR3 region has the DNA TGTGCCAGCAGTGTTTACGAGCAGTACTTC.

This clonotype was seen many times. V usage is TRBV7-9 and J usage is TRBJ2-3; no clear D. The CDR3 consists of 15 residues. The germline V gene encodes CDR1 SEHNR and CDR2 FQNEAQ (reference sequence). V lost 1 base and J 0 bases, leaving 8 bases between the germline ends. The CDR3 bases are TGTGCCAGCAGCTTAGTGGCGGTTAGCACAGATACGCAGTATTTT. Protein sequence: CASSLVAVSTDTQYF. Variable domain in full (rest from reference TRBV7-9 and TRBJ2-3): DTGVSQNPRHKITKRGQNVTFRCDPISEHNRLYWYRQTLGQGPEFLTYFQNEAQLEKSRLLSDRFSAERPKGSFSTLEIQRTEQGDSAMYLCASSLVAVSTDTQYFGPGTRLTVL.

This clonotype was counted at least ten times. CDR3 loop: CASSYRGAGEQYF. CDR3 bases: TGTGCCAGCAGTTACAGAGGGGCGGGGGAGCAGTACTTC. The chain uses TRBV6-5 and TRBJ2-7; tentative D call: TRBD2 (6 bases). Trimming removed 2 bases from V and 7 bases from J, with 12 bases in between. This CDR3 is built from 13 residues. Germline CDR1 MNHEY, CDR2 SVGAGI.

This clonotype has ten or more counts. This chain uses TRBV29-1 with TRBJ2-5; no definite D call. CDR3 length equals 11 residues. Per the germline V gene, CDR1 is SQVTM and CDR2 is ANQGSEA. V was shortened by 6 bases and J by 0 bases, with 5 bases between the two germline ends. The CDR3 reads CSVRYQETQYF. For the CDR3, the DNA is TGCAGCGTCCGCTACCAAGAGACCCAGTACTTC.

Note on this clonotype: A much larger clone lies a single base off, so this may be a read error. The V and J genes are TRBV30 and TRBJ1-1, with TRBD1 as a possible D gene (5 bases). The CDR3 runs to 14 residues. From germline, CDR1 is GTSNPN and CDR2 SVGIG (reference sequence). The CDR3 here is CVWSDRDVNTEAFF. The CDR3 DNA reads as TGTGTCTGGAGTGACCGGGACGTGAACACTGAAGCTTTCTTT.

This clonotype appeared many times. The rearrangement uses TRBV18 and TRBJ2-1, with D possibly TRBD1 on 6 matching bases. Germline lookup yields CDR1 KGHSH and CDR2 LQKENI. V lost 2 bases and J 7 bases, leaving 18 bases between the germline ends. The CDR3 is 16 amino acids. The CDR3 sequence: CASSPTDRPGINEQFF. CDR3 bases: TGTGCCAGCTCACCAACCGACAGGCCGGGGATTAATGAGCAGTTCTTC.

This clonotype has at least ten counts. The chain has TRBV28 and TRBJ2-5; 8 bases are a match to TRBD1. V shed 6 bases, J shed 5 bases, and the junction held 5 bases outside the gene matches. The germline V gene encodes CDR1 MDHEN and CDR2 SYDVKM. This CDR3 spans 13 amino acids. The CDR3: CASRPTGVETQYF. The CDR3 DNA reads TGTGCCAGCAGGCCGACAGGGGTTGAGACCCAGTACTTC.

This clonotype was found many times. This chain links TRBV3-1 with TRBJ1-6; D not resolved. Germline CDR1 and CDR2: LGHDT and YNNKEL (reference sequence). The CDR3 totals 12 residues. Trimming cost V 8 bases and J 3 bases, with 5 bases left between them. DNA of the CDR3: TGTGCCAGCGCCATCTATAATTCACCCCTCCACTTT. Translating it yields CASAIYNSPLHF.

This clonotype was seen repeatedly, ten times or more. The chain has TRBV28 and TRBJ1-5; D gene uncertain. Germline V gene data show CDR1 as MDHEN and CDR2 as SYDVKM. This CDR3 has 14 residues. Trimming removed 3 bases at V and 7 bases at J, with 13 bases between. CDR3 in amino acids: CASSFEGLGQPQHF. For the CDR3, the DNA is TGTGCCAGCAGTTTCGAAGGTTTAGGGCAGCCCCAGCATTTT.

This clonotype was detected many times. This rearrangement joins TRBV5-5 to TRBJ2-5; 9 nucleotides line up with TRBD2. After removal of 0 bases from V and 3 bases from J, the junction contained 18 bases not matched to a gene. The CDR3 runs to 20 residues. CDR1 is SGHKS and CDR2 is YYEKEE in the germline V gene (reference sequence). The CDR3 loop is CASSLALGGGAPTGEETQYF. DNA for the CDR3: TGTGCCAGCAGCTTGGCCCTTGGCGGGGGGGCCCCTACGGGGGAAGAGACCCAGTACTTC.

Comment on this clonotype: A much larger clone differs by one base, so this may be a read error. This rearrangement joins TRBV18 to TRBJ1-4; D is ambiguous. This CDR3 has 15 residues. The germline V gene encodes CDR1 KGHSH and CDR2 LQKENI. The DNA for the CDR3 is TGTGCCAGCTCACCACCTCGAGGGTCGAATGATAAACTGTTTTTT. This codes for CASSPPRGSNDKLFF.

This clonotype showed up just a few times. The chain carries TRBV9 and TRBJ1-4, with D tentatively TRBD1 (5 bases). The CDR3 consists of 15 residues. Trimming pared 4 bases from V and 8 bases from J, leaving 18 bases between. Germline lookup yields CDR1 SGDLS and CDR2 YYNGEE. The CDR3 loop reads CASSPPGGADEKLFF. The CDR3 coding sequence is TGTGCCAGCAGCCCGCCGGGCGGGGCGGACGAAAAACTGTTTTTT. The variable domain in full, with the rest retrieved from reference TRBV9 and TRBJ1-4, is DSGVTQTPKHLITATGQRVTLRCSPRSGDLSVYWYQQSLDQGLQFLIQYYNGEERAKGNILERFSAQQFPDLHSELNLSSLELGDSALYFCASSPPGGADEKLFFGSGTQLSVL.

This clonotype was detected ten times or more. This chain joins TRBV12-3 or TRBV12-4 and TRBJ2-4; perhaps TRBD2 as D (5 bases). This CDR3 region has 15 residues. Trimming pared 5 bases from V and 8 bases from J, leaving 19 bases between. The DNA of the CDR3 is TGTGCCAGCAGTCCCCCCGGGGAGTCGGCGGACATTCAGTACTTC. It specifies CASSPPGESADIQYF.

This chain connects TRBV20-1 to TRBJ2-7; TRBD2 matches 11 bases. Germline-derived CDR1 and CDR2 are DFQATT and SNEGSKA (reference sequence). The CDR3 consists of 14 residues. Trimming at V came to 1 base and at J to 4 bases, leaving 3 bases not matched to a gene. CDR3 sequence reads: CSARVSGGVYEQYF. DNA of the CDR3: TGCAGTGCTAGAGTTAGCGGGGGGGTTTACGAGCAGTACTTC.

This clonotype has a count of ten or more. The chain employs TRBV7-2 and TRBJ1-3, with D perhaps TRBD1 (5 bases). This CDR3 is built from 14 residues. Germline V gene sequence: CDR1 SGHTA, CDR2 FQGNSA. The V end lost 5 bases, the J end lost 0 bases, and 8 bases lay between the germline ends. DNA of the CDR3: TGTGCCAGCAGCCGGACAAGCTCTGGAAACACCATATATTTT. The encoded protein is CASSRTSSGNTIYF.

This clonotype was detected many times. J is TRBJ2-1 and V is TRBV3-1; maybe TRBD2 (6 bases). This CDR3 spans 15 amino acids. Trimming left V 2 bases short and J 0 bases short, with 8 bases between. Germline CDR1 LGHDT, CDR2 YNNKEL (reference sequence). CDR3 in amino acids: CASSQMGGSYNEQFF. CDR3 DNA sequence: TGTGCCAGCAGCCAAATGGGGGGCTCCTACAATGAGCAGTTCTTC.

In its sample, this clonotype ranks as medium-sized. This sequence joins TRBV7-2 and TRBJ2-2; perhaps D is TRBD1 or TRBD2 (5 bases each). The CDR3 length is 15 residues. CDR1 and CDR2 (germline): SGHTA, FQGNSA. The ends were cut back, 1 base at V and 3 bases at J, with 9 bases in the middle. The CDR3 nucleotides are TGTGCCAGCAGCTTAGTGAGGGGCGACACCGGGGAGCTGTTTTTT. This sequence encodes CASSLVRGDTGELFF.